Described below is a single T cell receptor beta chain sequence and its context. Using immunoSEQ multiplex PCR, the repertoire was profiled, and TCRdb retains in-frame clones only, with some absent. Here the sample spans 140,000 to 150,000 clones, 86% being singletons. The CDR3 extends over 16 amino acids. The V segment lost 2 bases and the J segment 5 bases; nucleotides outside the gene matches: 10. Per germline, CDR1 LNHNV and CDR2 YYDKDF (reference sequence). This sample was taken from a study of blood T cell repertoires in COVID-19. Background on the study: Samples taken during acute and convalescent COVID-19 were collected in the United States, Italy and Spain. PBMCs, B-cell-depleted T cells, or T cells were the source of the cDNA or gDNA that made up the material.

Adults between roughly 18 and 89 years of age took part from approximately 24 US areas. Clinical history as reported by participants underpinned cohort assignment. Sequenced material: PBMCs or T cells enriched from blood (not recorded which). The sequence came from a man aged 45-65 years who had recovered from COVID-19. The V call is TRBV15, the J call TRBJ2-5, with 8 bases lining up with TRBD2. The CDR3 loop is CATSRPPLASGETQYF. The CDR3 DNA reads TGTGCCACCAGCAGACCCCCCCTCGCTAGCGGGGAGACCCAGTACTTC. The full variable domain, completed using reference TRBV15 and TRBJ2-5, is DAMVIQNPRYQVTQFGKPVTLSCSQTLNHNVMYWYQQKSSQAPKLLFHYYDKDFNNEADTPDNFQSRRPNTSFCFLDIRSPGLGDTAMYLCATSRPPLASGETQYFGPGTRLLVL.